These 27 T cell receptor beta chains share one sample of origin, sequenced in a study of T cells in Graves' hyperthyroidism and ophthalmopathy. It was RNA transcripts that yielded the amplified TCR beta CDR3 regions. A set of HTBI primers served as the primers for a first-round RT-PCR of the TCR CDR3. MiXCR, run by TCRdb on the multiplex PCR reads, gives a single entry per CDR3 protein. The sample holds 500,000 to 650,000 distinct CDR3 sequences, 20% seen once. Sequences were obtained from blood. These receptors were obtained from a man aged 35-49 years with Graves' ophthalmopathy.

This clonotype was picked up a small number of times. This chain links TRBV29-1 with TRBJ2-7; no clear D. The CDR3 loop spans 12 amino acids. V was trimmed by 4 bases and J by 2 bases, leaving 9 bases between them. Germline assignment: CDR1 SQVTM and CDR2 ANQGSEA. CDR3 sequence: CSVGSETYEQYF. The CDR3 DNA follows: TGCAGCGTTGGGTCAGAAACCTACGAGCAGTACTTC.

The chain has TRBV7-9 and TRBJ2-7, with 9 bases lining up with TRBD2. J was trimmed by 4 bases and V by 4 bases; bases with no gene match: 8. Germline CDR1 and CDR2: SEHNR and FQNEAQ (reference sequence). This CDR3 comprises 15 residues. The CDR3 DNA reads TGTGCCAGCAGCTCCCTAGCGGGACGGATATACGAGCAGTACTTC. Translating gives CASSSLAGRIYEQYF.

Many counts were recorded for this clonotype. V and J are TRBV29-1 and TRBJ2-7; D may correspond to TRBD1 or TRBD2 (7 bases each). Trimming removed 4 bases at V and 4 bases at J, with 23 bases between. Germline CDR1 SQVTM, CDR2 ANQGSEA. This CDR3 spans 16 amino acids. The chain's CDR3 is CSVGGMAGRDRYEQYF. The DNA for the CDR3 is TGCAGCGTTGGAGGGATGGCAGGGAGGGACAGATACGAGCAGTACTTC.

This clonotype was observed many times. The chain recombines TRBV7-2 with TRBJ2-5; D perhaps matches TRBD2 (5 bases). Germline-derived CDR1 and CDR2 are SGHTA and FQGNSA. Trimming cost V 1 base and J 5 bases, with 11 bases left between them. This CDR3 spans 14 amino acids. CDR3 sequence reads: CASSLGEFRETQYF. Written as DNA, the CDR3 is TGTGCCAGCAGCTTAGGGGAGTTTAGGGAGACCCAGTACTTC.

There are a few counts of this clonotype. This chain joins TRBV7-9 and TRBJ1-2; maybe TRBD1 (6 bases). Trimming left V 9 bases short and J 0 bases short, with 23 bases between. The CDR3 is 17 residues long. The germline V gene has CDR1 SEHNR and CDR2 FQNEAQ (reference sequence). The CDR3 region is CASSPRRQALTNYGYTF. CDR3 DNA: TGTGCCAGTAGCCCGCGGAGACAGGCGCTCACTAACTATGGCTACACCTTC. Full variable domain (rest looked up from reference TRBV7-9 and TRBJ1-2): DTGVSQNPRHKITKRGQNVTFRCDPISEHNRLYWYRQTLGQGPEFLTYFQNEAQLEKSRLLSDRFSAERPKGSFSTLEIQRTEQGDSAMYLCASSPRRQALTNYGYTFGSGTRLTVV.

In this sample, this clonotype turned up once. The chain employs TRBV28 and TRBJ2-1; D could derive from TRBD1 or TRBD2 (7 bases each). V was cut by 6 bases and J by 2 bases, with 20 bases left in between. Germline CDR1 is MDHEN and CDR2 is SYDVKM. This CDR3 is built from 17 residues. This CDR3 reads CASRSQGGATAYNEQFF. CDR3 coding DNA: TGTGCCAGCAGATCTCAGGGGGGGGCCACCGCCTACAATGAGCAGTTCTTC.

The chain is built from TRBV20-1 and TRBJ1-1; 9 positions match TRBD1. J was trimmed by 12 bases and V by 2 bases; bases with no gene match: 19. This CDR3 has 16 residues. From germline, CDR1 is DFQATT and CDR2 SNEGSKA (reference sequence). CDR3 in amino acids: CSARPGQGGTEVVSFF. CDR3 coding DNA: TGCAGTGCTAGACCGGGACAGGGAGGAACCGAAGTCGTGTCTTTCTTT.

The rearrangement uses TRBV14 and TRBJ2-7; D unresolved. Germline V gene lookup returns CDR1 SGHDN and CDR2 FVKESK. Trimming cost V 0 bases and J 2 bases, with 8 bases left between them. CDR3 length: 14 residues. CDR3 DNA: TGTGCCAGCAGCCAAGATCGTGATCCCTACGAGCAGTACTTC. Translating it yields CASSQDRDPYEQYF.

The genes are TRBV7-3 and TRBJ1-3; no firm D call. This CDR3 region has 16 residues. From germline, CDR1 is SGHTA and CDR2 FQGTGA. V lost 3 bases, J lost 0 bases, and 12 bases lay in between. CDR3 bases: TGTGCCAGCAGCTTGGATGGACGGAGCTCTGGAAACACCATATATTTT. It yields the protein CASSLDGRSSGNTIYF.

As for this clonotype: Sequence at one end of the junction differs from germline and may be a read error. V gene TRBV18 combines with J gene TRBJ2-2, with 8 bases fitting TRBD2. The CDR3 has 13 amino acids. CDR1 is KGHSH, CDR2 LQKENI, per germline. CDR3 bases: TGTGCCAGCTCACCACAGGATAGCGGGGAGCTGCTTTTT. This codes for CASSPQDSGELLF.

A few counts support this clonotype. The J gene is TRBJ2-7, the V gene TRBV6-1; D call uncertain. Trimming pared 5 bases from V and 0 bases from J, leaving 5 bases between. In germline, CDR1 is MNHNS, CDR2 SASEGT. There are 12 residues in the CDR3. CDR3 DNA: TGTGCCAGCAGTATTTCCTCCTACGAGCAGTACTTC. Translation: CASSISSYEQYF.

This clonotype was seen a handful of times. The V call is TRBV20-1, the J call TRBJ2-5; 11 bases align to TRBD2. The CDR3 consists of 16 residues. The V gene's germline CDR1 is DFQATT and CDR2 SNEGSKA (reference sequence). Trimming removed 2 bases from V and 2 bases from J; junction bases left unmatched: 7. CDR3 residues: CSARLAGGTSQETQYF. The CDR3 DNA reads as TGCAGTGCTAGACTAGCGGGGGGAACATCGCAAGAGACCCAGTACTTC.

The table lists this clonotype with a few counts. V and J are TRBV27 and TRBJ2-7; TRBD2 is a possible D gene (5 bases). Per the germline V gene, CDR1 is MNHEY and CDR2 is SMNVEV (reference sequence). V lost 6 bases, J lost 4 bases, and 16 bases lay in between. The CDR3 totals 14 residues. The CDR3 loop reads CASSPKVRVYEQYF. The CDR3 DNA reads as TGTGCCAGCAGCCCCAAAGTGAGGGTTTACGAGCAGTACTTC.

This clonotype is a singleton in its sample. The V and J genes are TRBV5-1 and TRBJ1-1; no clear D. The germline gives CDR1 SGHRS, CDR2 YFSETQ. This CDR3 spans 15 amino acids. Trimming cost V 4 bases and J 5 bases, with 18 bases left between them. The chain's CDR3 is CASSLSTPKGTEAFF. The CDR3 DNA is TGCGCCAGCAGCCTATCGACCCCCAAGGGAACTGAAGCTTTCTTT.

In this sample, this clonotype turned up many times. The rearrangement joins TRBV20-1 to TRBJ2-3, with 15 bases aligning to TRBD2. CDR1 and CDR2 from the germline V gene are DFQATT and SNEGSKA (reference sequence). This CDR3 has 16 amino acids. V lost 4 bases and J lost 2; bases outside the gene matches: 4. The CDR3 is CSATGTSGGPTDTQYF. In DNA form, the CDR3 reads TGCAGTGCTACCGGGACTAGCGGGGGGCCCACAGATACGCAGTATTTT.

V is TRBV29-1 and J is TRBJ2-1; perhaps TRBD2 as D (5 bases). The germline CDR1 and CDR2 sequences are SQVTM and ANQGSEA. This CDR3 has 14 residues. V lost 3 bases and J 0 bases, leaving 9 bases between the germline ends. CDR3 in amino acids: CSVDSEFSYNEQFF. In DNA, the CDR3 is TGCAGCGTTGATAGCGAATTCTCCTACAATGAGCAGTTCTTC.

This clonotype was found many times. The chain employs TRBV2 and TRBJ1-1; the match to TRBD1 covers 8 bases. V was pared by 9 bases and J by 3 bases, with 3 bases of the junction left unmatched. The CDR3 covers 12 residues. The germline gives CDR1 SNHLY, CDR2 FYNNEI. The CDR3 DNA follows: TGTGCCAGGACAGGGGAGGACACTGAAGCTTTCTTT. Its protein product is CARTGEDTEAFF.

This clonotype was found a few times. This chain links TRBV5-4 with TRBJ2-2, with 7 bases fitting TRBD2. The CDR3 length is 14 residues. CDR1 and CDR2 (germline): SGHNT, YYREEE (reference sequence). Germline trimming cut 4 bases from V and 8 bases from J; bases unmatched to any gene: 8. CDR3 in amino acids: CASSDRDYRGELFF. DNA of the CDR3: TGTGCCAGCAGCGATCGGGACTATCGAGGGGAGCTGTTTTTT.

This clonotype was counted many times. The DNA of the CDR3 is TGTGCCAGCAGCCAACAGGCAATGGGCTACACCTTC. Translation gives CASSQQAMGYTF. The V gene is TRBV3-1, the J gene TRBJ1-2; D is ambiguous. CDR1 is LGHDT, CDR2 YNNKEL, per germline (reference sequence). Trimming shortened V by 2 bases and J by 8 bases, and 9 bases separated the two germline ends. CDR3 length: 12 residues.

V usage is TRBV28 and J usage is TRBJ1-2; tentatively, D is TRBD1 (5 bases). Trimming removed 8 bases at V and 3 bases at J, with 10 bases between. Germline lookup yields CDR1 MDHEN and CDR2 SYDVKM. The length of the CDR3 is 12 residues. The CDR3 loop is CASVRGDYGYTF. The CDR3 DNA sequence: TGTGCCAGCGTGCGGGGGGACTATGGCTACACCTTC.

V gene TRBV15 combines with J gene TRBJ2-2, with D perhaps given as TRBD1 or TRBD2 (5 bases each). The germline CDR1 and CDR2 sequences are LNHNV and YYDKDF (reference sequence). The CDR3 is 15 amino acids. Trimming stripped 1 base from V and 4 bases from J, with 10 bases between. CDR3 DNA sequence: TGTGCCACCAGCAGAGTACAGGCGGGCACCGGGGAGCTGTTTTTT. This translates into CATSRVQAGTGELFF. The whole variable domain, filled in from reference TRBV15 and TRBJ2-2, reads DAMVIQNPRYQVTQFGKPVTLSCSQTLNHNVMYWYQQKSSQAPKLLFHYYDKDFNNEADTPDNFQSRRPNTSFCFLDIRSPGLGDTAMYLCATSRVQAGTGELFFGEGSRLTVL.

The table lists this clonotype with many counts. CDR3 DNA sequence: TGTGCCAGCTCACCGGCGGGGGGCCACGCAGATACGCAGTATTTT. Translating gives CASSPAGGHADTQYF. The chain couples TRBV18 to TRBJ2-3, with 8 bases identical to TRBD2. Losses at the gene ends were 3 bases for V and 4 bases for J; bases not matched to a gene: 6. Germline CDR1 KGHSH, CDR2 LQKENI. This CDR3 is 15 amino acids long.

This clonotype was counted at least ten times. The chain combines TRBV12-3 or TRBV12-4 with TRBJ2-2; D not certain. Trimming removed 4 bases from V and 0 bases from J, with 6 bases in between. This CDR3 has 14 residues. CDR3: CASSYSSNTGELFF. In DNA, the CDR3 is TGTGCCAGCAGTTACAGTTCGAACACCGGGGAGCTGTTTTTT.

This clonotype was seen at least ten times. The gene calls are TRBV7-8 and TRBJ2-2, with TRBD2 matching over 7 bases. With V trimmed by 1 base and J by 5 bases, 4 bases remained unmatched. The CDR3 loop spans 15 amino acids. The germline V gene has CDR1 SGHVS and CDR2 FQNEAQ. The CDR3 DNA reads TGTGCCAGCAGCTTAGGTGGCGGGAGAACCGGGGAGCTGTTTTTT. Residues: CASSLGGGRTGELFF.

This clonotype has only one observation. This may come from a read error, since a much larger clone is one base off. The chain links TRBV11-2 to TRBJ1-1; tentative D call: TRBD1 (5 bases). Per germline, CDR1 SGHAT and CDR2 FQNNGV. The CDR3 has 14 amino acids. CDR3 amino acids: CDSSLQVANTEAFF. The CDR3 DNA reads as TGTGACAGCAGCTTACAGGTGGCCAACACTGAAGCTTTCTTT.

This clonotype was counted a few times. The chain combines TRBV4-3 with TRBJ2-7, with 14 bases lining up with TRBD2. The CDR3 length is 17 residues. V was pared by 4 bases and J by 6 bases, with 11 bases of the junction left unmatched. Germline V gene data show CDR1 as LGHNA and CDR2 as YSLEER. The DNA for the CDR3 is TGCGCCAGCAGCCTTACGATCCCGGGACTAGCGGGAGTCGAGCAGTACTTC. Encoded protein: CASSLTIPGLAGVEQYF.

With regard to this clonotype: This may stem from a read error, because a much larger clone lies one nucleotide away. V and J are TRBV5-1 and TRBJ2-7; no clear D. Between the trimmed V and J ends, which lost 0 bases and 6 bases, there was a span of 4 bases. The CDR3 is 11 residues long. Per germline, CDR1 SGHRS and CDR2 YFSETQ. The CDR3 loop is CASSLDLEQYV. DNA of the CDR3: TGCGCCAGCAGCTTGGATCTCGAGCAGTACGTC.